This T cell receptor (beta chain) was retrieved from a study of blood T cell repertoires in COVID-19. Here immunoSEQ multiplex PCR was the method, and the copy in TCRdb shows in-frame clones only, minus some. The repertoire consists of approximately 98,000 clones, with roughly 80% occurring once and the leading ten covering about 10%. The CDR3 length is 14 residues. Germline V gives CDR1 MDHEN, CDR2 SYDVKM. Trimming took off 2 bases at V and 6 bases at J, with 11 bases between the two ends. The specimen was peripheral blood. This chain uses TRBV28 with TRBJ1-5; a possible D gene is TRBD1 (6 bases). This receptor was taken from a woman of 80 years or more with acute or convalescent COVID-19. The CDR3 DNA is TGTGCCAGCAGTTTACAGGGGAGAGGTCAGCCCCAGCATTTT. Its translation is CASSLQGRGQPQHF.